This T cell receptor (beta chain) was recorded in a study of T cells in tumors after PD-1 blockade. Study context: Each patient got pembrolizumab 200 mg every 3 weeks or cemiplimab 350 mg every 2 weeks. Daily vismodegib 150 mg continued in a subset of anti-PD-1-treated patients. Study-level results: About 41% of tumor TCR clonotypes were also found in blood.

TCRdb's table, derived via immunoSEQ multiplex PCR, lists solely in-frame clones and lacks some. The sample lists tens of thousands of clones; roughly 70% were seen once. Note on this clone: Its antigen is unknown.

The V gene's germline CDR1 is SGHKS and CDR2 YYEKEE (reference sequence). The CDR3 spans 16 residues. V lost 0 bases and J lost 7, with 16 bases in between. The V call is TRBV5-5, the J call TRBJ1-4, with TRBD1 as a possible D gene (6 bases). The sequences come from PBMCs, collected after anti-PD-1 treatment. The receptor was derived from a human donor with basal cell carcinoma. CDR3 in DNA: TGTGCCAGCAGCTTGGCCGGGGCAGGGGAAGGTGAAAAACTGTTTTTT. This codes for CASSLAGAGEGEKLFF.